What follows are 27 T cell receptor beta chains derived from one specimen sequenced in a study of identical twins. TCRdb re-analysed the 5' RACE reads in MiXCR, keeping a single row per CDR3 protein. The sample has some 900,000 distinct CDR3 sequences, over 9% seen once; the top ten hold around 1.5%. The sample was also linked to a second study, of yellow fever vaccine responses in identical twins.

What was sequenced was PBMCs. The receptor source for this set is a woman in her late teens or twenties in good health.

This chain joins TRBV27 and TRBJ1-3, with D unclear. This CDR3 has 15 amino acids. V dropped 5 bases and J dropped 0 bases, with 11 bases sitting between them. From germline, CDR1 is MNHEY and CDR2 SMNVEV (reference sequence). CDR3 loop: CASSRASGSGNTIYF. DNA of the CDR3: TGTGCCAGCAGTCGCGCCTCGGGCTCTGGAAACACCATATATTTT.

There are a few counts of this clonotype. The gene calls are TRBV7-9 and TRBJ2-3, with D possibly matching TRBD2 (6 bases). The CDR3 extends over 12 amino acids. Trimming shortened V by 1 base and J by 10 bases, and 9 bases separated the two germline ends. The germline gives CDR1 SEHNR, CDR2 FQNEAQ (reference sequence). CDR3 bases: TGTGCCAGCAGCTTAGGACTAGAGGCGCAGTATTTT. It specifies CASSLGLEAQYF. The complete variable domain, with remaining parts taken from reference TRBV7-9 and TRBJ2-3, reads DTGVSQNPRHKITKRGQNVTFRCDPISEHNRLYWYRQTLGQGPEFLTYFQNEAQLEKSRLLSDRFSAERPKGSFSTLEIQRTEQGDSAMYLCASSLGLEAQYFGPGTRLTVL.

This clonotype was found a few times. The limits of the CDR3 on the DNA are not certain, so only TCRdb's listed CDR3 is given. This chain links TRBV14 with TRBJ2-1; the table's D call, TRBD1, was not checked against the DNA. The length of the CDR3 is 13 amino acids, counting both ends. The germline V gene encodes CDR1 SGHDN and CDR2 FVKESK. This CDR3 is CASTSGDWGWQFF.

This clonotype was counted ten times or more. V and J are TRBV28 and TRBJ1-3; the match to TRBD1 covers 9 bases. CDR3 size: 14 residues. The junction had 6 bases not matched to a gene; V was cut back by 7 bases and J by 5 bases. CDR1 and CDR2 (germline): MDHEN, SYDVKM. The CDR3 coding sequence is TGTGCCAGCATACAACAGGGGGCGAGAAACACCATATATTTT. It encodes CASIQQGARNTIYF.

The CDR3 sequence is CSAQSGSAPYEQYF. The CDR3, as DNA: TGCAGTGCTCAAAGCGGGAGCGCACCCTACGAGCAGTACTTC. J is TRBJ2-7 and V is TRBV20-1; 8 bases line up with TRBD2. The CDR3 runs 14 residues. Germline-derived CDR1 and CDR2 are DFQATT and SNEGSKA (reference sequence). V lost 5 bases and J lost 2; bases outside the gene matches: 8.

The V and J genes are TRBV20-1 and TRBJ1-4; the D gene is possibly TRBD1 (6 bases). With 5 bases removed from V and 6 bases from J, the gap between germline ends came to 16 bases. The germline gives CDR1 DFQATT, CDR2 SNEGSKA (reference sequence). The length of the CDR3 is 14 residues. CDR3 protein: CSAETARGYEKLFF. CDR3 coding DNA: TGCAGTGCTGAGACCGCCAGGGGTTATGAAAAACTGTTTTTT.

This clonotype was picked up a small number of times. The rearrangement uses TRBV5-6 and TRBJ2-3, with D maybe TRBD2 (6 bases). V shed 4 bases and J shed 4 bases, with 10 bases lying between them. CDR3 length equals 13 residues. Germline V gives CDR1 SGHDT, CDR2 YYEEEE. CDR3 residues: CASSTSPADTQYF. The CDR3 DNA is TGTGCCAGCAGCACTAGCCCGGCAGATACGCAGTATTTT.

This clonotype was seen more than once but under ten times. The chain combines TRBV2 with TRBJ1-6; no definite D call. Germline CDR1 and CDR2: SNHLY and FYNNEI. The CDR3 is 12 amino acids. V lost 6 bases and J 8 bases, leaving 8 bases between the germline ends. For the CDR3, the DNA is TGTGCCAGCAGAGACTCGGATTCACCCCTCCACTTT. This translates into CASRDSDSPLHF.

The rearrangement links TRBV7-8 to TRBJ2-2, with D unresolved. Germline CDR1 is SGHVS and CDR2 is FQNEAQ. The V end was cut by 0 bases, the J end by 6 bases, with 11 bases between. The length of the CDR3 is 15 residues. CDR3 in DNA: TGTGCCAGCAGCTTAGCCCGCTTTTTGGCCGGGGAGCTGTTTTTT. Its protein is CASSLARFLAGELFF.

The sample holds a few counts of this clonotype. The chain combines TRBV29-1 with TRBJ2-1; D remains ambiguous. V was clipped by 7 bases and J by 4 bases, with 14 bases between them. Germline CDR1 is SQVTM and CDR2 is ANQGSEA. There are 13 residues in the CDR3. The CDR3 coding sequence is TGCAGCGCCGAGACATTGCTTTACAATGAGCAGTTCTTC. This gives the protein CSAETLLYNEQFF.

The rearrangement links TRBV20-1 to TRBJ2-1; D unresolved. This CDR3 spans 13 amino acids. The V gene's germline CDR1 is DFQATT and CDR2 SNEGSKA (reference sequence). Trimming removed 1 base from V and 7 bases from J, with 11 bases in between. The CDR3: CSARVGSWNEQFF. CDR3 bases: TGCAGTGCTAGAGTGGGTAGCTGGAATGAGCAGTTCTTC.

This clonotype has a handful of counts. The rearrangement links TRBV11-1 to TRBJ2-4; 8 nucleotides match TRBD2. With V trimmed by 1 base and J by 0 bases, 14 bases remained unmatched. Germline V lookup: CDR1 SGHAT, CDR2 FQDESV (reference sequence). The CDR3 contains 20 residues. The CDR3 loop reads CASSLDPTTSGKLAKNIQYF. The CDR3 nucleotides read TGTGCCAGCAGCTTAGACCCGACTACTAGCGGCAAACTAGCCAAAAACATTCAGTACTTC.

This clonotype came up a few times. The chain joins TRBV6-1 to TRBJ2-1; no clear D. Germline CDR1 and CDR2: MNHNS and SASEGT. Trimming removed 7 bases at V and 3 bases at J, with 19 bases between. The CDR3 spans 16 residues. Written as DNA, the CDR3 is TGTGCCAGCACCGAGACGGTGGACCACCTCTACAATGAGCAGTTCTTC. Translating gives CASTETVDHLYNEQFF.

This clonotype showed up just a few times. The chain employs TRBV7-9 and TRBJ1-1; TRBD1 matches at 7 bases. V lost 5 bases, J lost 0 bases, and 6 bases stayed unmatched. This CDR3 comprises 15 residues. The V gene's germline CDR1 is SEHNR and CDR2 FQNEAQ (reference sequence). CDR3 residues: CASSHADRMNTEAFF. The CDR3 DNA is TGTGCCAGCAGCCATGCGGACAGGATGAACACTGAAGCTTTCTTT. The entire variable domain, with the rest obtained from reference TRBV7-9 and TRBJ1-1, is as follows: DTGVSQNPRHKITKRGQNVTFRCDPISEHNRLYWYRQTLGQGPEFLTYFQNEAQLEKSRLLSDRFSAERPKGSFSTLEIQRTEQGDSAMYLCASSHADRMNTEAFFGQGTRLTVV.

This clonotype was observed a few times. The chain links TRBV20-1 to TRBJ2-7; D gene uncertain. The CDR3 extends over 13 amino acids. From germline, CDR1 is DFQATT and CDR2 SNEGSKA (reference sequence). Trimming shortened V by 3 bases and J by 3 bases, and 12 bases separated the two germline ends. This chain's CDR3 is CSASPDVNYEQYV. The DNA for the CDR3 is TGCAGTGCTAGCCCGGACGTAAACTACGAGCAGTACGTC.

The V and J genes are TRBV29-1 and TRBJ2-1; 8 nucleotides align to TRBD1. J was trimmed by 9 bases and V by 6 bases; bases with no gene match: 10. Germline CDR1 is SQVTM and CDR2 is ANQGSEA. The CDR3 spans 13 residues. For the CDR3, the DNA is TGCAGCGTCTCAGGGGGCTTAAGCACTGAGCAGTTCTTC. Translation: CSVSGGLSTEQFF.

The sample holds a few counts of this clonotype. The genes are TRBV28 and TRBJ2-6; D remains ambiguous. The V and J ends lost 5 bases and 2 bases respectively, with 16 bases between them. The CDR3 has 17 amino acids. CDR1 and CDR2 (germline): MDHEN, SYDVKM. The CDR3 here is CASSPRTGRPGANVLTF. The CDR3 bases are TGTGCCAGCAGTCCAAGGACGGGTAGACCTGGGGCCAACGTCCTGACTTTC.

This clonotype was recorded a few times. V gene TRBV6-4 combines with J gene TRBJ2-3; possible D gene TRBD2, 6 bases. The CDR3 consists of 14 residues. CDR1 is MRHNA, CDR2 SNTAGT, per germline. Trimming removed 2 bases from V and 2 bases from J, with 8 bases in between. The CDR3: CASSDRDSTDTQYF. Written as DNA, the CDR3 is TGTGCCAGCAGTGACAGGGACTCCACAGATACGCAGTATTTT.

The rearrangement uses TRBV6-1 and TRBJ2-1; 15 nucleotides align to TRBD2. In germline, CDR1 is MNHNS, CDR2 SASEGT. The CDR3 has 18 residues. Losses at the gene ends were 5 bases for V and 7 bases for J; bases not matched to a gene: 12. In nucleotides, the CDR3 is TGTGCCAGCAGTCCCCCGGGACTAGCGGGGGGCCGCAGTAATGAGCAGTTCTTC. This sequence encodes CASSPPGLAGGRSNEQFF.

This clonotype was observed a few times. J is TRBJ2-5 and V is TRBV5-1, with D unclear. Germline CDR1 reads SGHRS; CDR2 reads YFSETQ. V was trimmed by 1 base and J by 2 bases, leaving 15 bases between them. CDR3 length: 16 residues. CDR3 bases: TGCGCCAGCAGCTTGAGTCTTCTTCTAAAACAAGAGACCCAGTACTTC. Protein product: CASSLSLLLKQETQYF.

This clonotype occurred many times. CDR3 DNA: TGTGCCAGCAGCCATTGGACTAGCGGATCTTTAACCGGGGAGCTGTTTTTT. Translated, it gives CASSHWTSGSLTGELFF. The rearrangement links TRBV14 to TRBJ2-2; TRBD2 agrees at 10 bases. The CDR3 extends over 17 amino acids. The germline gives CDR1 SGHDN, CDR2 FVKESK. The V segment lost 3 bases and the J segment 5 bases; nucleotides outside the gene matches: 9.

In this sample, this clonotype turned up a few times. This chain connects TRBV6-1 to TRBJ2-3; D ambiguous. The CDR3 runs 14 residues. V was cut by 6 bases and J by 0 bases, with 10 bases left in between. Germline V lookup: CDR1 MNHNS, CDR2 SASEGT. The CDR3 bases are TGTGCCAGCAGGGTTTCTTCTAGCACAGATACGCAGTATTTT. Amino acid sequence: CASRVSSSTDTQYF.

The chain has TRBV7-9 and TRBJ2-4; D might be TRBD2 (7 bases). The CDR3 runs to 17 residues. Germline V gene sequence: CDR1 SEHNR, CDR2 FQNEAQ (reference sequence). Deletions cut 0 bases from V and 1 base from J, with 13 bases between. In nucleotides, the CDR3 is TGTGCCAGCAGCTTAGCAAGGGGGGGCCTCGCCAAAAACATTCAGTACTTC. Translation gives CASSLARGGLAKNIQYF.

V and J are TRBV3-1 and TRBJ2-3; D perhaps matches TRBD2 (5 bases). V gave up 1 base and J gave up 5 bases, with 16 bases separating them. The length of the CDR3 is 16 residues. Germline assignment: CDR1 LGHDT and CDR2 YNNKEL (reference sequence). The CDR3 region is CASSQVGPPSGDTQYF. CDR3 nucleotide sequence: TGTGCCAGCAGCCAAGTCGGCCCACCCAGCGGAGATACGCAGTATTTT.

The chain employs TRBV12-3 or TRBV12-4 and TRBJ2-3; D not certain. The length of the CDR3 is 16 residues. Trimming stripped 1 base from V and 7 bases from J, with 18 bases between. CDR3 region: CASSLGWQSTRHTQYF. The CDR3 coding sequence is TGTGCCAGCAGTTTAGGATGGCAGAGCACCAGGCATACGCAGTATTTT.

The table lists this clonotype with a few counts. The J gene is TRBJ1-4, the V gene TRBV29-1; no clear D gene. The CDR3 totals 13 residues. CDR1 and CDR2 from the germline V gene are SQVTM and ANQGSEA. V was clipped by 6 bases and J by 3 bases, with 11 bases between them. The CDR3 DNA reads TGCAGCGTCCAGCAGGCTCCTAATGAAAAACTGTTTTTT. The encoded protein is CSVQQAPNEKLFF.

The CDR3 region has the DNA TGTGCCAGCAACCCTAGGGGGAATGAGCAGTTCTTC. Its protein product is CASNPRGNEQFF. This chain uses TRBV12-3 or TRBV12-4 with TRBJ2-1, with D perhaps TRBD1 (6 bases). This CDR3 has 12 amino acids. Trimming stripped 7 bases from V and 7 bases from J, with 11 bases between.